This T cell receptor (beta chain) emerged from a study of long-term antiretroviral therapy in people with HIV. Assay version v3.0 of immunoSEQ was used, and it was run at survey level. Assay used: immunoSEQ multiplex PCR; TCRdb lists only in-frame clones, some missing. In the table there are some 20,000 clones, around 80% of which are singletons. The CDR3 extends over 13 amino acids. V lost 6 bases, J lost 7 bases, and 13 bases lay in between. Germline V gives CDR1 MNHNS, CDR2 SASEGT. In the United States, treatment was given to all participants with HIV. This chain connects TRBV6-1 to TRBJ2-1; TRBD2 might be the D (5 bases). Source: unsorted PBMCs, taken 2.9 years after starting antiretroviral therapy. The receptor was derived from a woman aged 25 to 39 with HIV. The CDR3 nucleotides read TGTGCCAGCAGAATAGGAGGAATTAATGAGCAGTTCTTC. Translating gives CASRIGGINEQFF.